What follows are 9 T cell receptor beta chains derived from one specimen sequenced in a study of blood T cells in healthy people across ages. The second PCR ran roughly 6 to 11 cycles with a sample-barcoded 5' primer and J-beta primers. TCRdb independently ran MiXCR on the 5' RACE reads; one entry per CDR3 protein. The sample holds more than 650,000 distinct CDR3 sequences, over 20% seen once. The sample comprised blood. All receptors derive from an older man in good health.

CDR3 bases: TGCAGTGCAGTCGGGGGGGTACAAGAGACCCAGTACTTC. Amino acids: CSAVGGVQETQYF. The rearrangement uses TRBV20-1 and TRBJ2-5; TRBD2 matches 8 bases. This CDR3 contains 13 residues. Germline-derived CDR1 and CDR2 are DFQATT and SNEGSKA (reference sequence). The trim removed 6 bases at V and 2 bases at J, leaving 5 bases unmatched.

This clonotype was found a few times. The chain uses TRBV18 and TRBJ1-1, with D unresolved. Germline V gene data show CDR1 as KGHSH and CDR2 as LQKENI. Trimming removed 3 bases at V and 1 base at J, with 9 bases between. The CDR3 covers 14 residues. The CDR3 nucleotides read TGTGCCAGCTCACCTTTGCCCACGAACACTGAAGCTTTCTTT. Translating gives CASSPLPTNTEAFF.

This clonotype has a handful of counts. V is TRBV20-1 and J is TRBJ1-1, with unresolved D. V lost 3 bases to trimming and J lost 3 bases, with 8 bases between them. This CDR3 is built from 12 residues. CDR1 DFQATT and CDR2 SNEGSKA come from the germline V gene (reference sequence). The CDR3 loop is CSASRQYTEAFF. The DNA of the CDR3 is TGCAGTGCTAGTAGGCAGTACACTGAAGCTTTCTTT.

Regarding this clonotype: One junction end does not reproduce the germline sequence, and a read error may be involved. The DNA for the CDR3 is TGTGCCAGCAGTAATACCCCTTTATGGGGGCCCCTCTTC. It encodes CASSNTPLWGPLF. V and J are TRBV7-8 and TRBJ1-2, with D tentatively TRBD1 (6 bases). The length of the CDR3 is 13 residues. The germline V gene encodes CDR1 SGHVS and CDR2 FQNEAQ.

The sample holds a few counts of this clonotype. The CDR3 is CSAPDRPSYNEQFF. The CDR3 DNA is TGCAGTGCTCCCGACAGACCCTCCTACAATGAGCAGTTCTTC. The chain is built from TRBV20-1 and TRBJ2-1, with D maybe TRBD1 (5 bases). This CDR3 spans 14 amino acids. CDR1 and CDR2 (germline): DFQATT, SNEGSKA (reference sequence). Trimming removed 5 bases from V and 0 bases from J, with 11 bases in between.

CDR3: CASSVGSRRLANTDTQYF. The CDR3 region has the DNA TGTGCCAGCAGCGTAGGATCCCGGCGCCTAGCGAATACAGATACGCAGTATTTT. The rearrangement uses TRBV9 and TRBJ2-3, with a tentative D call TRBD2 (6 bases). V gave up 0 bases and J gave up 3 bases, with 20 bases separating them. Germline CDR1 reads SGDLS; CDR2 reads YYNGEE. CDR3 length equals 18 residues.

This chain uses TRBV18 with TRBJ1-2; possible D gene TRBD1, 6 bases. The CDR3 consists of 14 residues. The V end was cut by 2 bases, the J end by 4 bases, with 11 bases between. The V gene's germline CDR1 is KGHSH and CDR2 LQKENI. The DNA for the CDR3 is TGTGCCAGCTCACCAGGAGGACAGATCTATGGCTACACCTTC. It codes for CASSPGGQIYGYTF.

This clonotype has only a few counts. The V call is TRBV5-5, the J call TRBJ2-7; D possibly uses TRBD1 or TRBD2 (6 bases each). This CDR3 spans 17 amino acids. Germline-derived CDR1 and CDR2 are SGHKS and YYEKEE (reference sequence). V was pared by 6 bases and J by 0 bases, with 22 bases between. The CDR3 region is CASNPLPKQGLSYEQYV. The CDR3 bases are TGTGCCAGCAACCCCCTGCCTAAACAGGGACTCTCCTACGAGCAGTACGTC.

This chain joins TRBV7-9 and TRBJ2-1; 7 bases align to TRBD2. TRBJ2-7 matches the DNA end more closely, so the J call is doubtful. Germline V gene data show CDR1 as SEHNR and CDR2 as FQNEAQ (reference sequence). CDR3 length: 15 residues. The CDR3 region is CASSLSSGGPYEQYF. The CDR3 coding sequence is TGTGCCAGCAGCTTAAGTTCGGGGGGACCCTACGAGCAGTACTTC.